The rows below give T cell receptor beta chains drawn from one sample of a study of T-cell reconstitution after alpha-beta-depleted transplantation in children. One entry per CDR3 protein, called by TCRdb with MiXCR from the PCR reads. The sample consists of under 450,000 distinct CDR3 sequences, about an eighth of them appearing once. Sequencing used PBMCs, obtained from the stem cell graft. The receptors stem from a human donor who donated a stem cell graft to a child with Fanconi anemia. CDR3s include the opening cysteine and the closing phenylalanine or tryptophan. Fields, in order: J gene, V gene, D gene, clone size, CDR3 DNA, CDR3 protein. A D gene is named only where the DNA matches it firmly. Expanded clones are given a class, and other clones once, few, many or no size at all.

>TRBJ2-1|TRBV5-1|TRBD2|few
TGCGCCAGCAGCCCTCAGGCTAGCGGACCCTACAATGAGCAGTTCTTC
CASSPQASGPYNEQFF
>TRBJ2-3|TRBV6-2/TRBV6-3|.|many
TGTGCCAGCTCACGGGGATACGATACGCAGTATTTT
CASSRGYDTQYF
>TRBJ2-5|TRBV11-2|.|many
TGTGCCAGCAGCTTGGGTAGCAGGGGCCAAGAGACCCAGTACTTC
CASSLGSRGQETQYF
>TRBJ2-7|TRBV7-3|.|few
TGTGCCAGCAGCTTGACTCGATCCTACGAGCAGTACTTC
CASSLTRSYEQYF
>TRBJ2-5|TRBV2|.|.
TGTACCAGCAGTTGTGGCCCGGGGGAGACCCAGTACTTC
CTSSCGPGETQYF
>TRBJ1-5|TRBV29-1|TRBD1|few
TGCAGCGTCGTCGAGGGGACAGGGGGTCAGCCCCAGCATTTT
CSVVEGTGGQPQHF
>TRBJ1-1|TRBV5-1|.|.
TGCGCCAGCAGCTTGGAGGAAGCGAACACTGAAGCTTTCTTT
CASSLEEANTEAFF
>TRBJ2-3|TRBV12-3/TRBV12-4|.|many
TGTGCCAGCAGTTCCGGGACCTCGCAGTATTTT
CASSSGTSQYF
>TRBJ1-1|TRBV6-2/TRBV6-3|.|many
TGTGCCAGCAGTTACTCGACAGGCGCTGAAGCTTTCTTT
CASSYSTGAEAFF
>TRBJ2-1|TRBV27|TRBD2|few
TGTGCCAGCAGTTCCGGGGGGGCCGCCGACAATGAGCAGTTCTTC
CASSSGGAADNEQFF
>TRBJ2-5|TRBV28|.|many
TGTGCCAGCAGAGATGGAGAGACCCAGTACTTC
CASRDGETQYF
>TRBJ2-2|TRBV7-6|.|few
TGTGCCAGCAGCTCCAACGTAGCTACCGGGGAGCTGTTTTTT
CASSSNVATGELFF
>TRBJ1-4|TRBV20-1|TRBD1|few
TGCAGTGCTCGACGAGCGGACAGGGAAAAACTGTTTTTT
CSARRADREKLFF
>TRBJ1-1|TRBV20-1|.|few
TGCAGTGCTAGCGAACCGGGAGACACTGAAGCTTTCTTT
CSASEPGDTEAFF
>TRBJ1-5|TRBV20-1|TRBD1|.
TGCAGTGCTGTATACAGGGGAAATCAGCCCCAGCATTTT
CSAVYRGNQPQHF
>TRBJ2-1|TRBV20-1|.|.
TGCAGTGCCCCCCGAACGGTGCGAGGTGAGCAGTTCTTC
CSAPRTVRGEQFF
>TRBJ2-7|TRBV6-2/TRBV6-3|.|.
TGTGCCAGCAGTTACTCCAGGGAGCGCAACGAGCAGTACTTC
CASSYSRERNEQYF
>TRBJ2-7|TRBV12-3/TRBV12-4|TRBD1|many
TGTGCCAGCAGTTCCTCCGGGACAGGGAACTACGAGCAGTACTTC
CASSSSGTGNYEQYF
>TRBJ2-5|TRBV5-6|.|.
TGTGCCAGCAGCTTGGGTGAGGAGGGGGTAATGGAGACCCAGTACTTC
CASSLGEEGVMETQYF
>TRBJ2-1|TRBV6-2/TRBV6-3|TRBD2|few
TGTGCCAGCAACGGCGGGGGGGAAAATGAGCAGTTCTTC
CASNGGGENEQFF
>TRBJ1-1|TRBV5-1|.|many
TGCGCCAGCAGCAACGTACCGGCGAACACTGAAGCTTTCTTT
CASSNVPANTEAFF
>TRBJ2-5|TRBV5-1|.|.
TGCGCCAGCAGCTTGGCCCCGACAATTCAAGAGACCCAGTACTTC
CASSLAPTIQETQYF
>TRBJ1-1|TRBV12-3/TRBV12-4|TRBD1|many
TGTGCCAGCAGTACCACAGGGGGGATTACTGAAGCTTTCTTT
CASSTTGGITEAFF
>TRBJ2-2|TRBV10-3|TRBD1|.
TGTGCCATTAAACAGGGGGTGCAGAACACCGGGGAGCTGTTTTTT
CAIKQGVQNTGELFF
>TRBJ2-1|TRBV28|.|many
TGTGCCAGTACCCCCTCAGTGGAGGCCAATGAGCAGTTCTTC
CASTPSVEANEQFF
>TRBJ1-2|TRBV29-1|.|.
TGCAGCGTTGAGGTCGGGGGGTCAAACTATGGCTACACCTTC
CSVEVGGSNYGYTF
>TRBJ1-1|TRBV7-9|.|.
TGTGCCAGCAGCTTAGAAACAGGGCGGGCTTTCTTT
CASSLETGRAFF
>TRBJ1-4|TRBV30|.|.
TGTGCCTGGAGTGTACCCTCTCTCCGCGAAAAACTGTTTTTT
CAWSVPSLREKLFF
>TRBJ1-2|TRBV12-3/TRBV12-4|.|many
TGTGCCAGCAGTTCAGGAGTGTATGGCTACACCTTC
CASSSGVYGYTF
>TRBJ1-1|TRBV7-9|TRBD1|.
TGTGCCAGCAGCTCCTCGACCGGGACAGGGGTAATAATGAACACTGAAGCTTTCTTT
CASSSSTGTGVIMNTEAFF
>TRBJ1-6|TRBV12-3/TRBV12-4|.|.
TGTGCCAGCAGTTTGGAAAGACGAATTTCACCCCTCCACTTT
CASSLERRISPLHF
>TRBJ1-2|TRBV5-1|.|few
TGCGCCAGCAGACCGGGACTTGATAACTATGGCTACACCTTC
CASRPGLDNYGYTF
>TRBJ2-5|TRBV11-3|.|few
TGTGCCAGCAGCTTGAGGGGGAAAGAGACCCAGTACTTC
CASSLRGKETQYF
>TRBJ2-3|TRBV4-3|.|many
TGCGCCAGCAGCCAAGCGAGCTGGGTTTCTAGCACAGATACGCAGTATTTT
CASSQASWVSSTDTQYF
>TRBJ2-2|TRBV18|.|.
TGTGCCAGCTCGCGTCCGGGACAGAACACCGGGGAGCTGTTTTTT
CASSRPGQNTGELFF
>TRBJ2-1|TRBV20-1|TRBD2|few
TGCAGTGCTAGGGCCCTAGCGGGTAGCTCCTACAATGAGCAGTTCTTC
CSARALAGSSYNEQFF
>TRBJ2-2|TRBV4-3|.|many
TGCGCCAGCAGCCAAAAAGGCCGGCCTCAGGACACCGGGGAGCTGTTTTTT
CASSQKGRPQDTGELFF
>TRBJ2-1|TRBV4-1|TRBD2|.
TGCGCCAGCAGCCAAGAGGAGCGGGGGGGCGTTGAGCAGTTCTTC
CASSQEERGGVEQFF
>TRBJ2-3|TRBV12-3/TRBV12-4|.|many
TGTGCCAGCAGCTCGAAAGTGGTCGACACGGATACGCAGTATTTT
CASSSKVVDTDTQYF
>TRBJ1-2|TRBV11-2|TRBD1|.
TGTGCCAGCACCGAGGGGACAGGACCATACTATGGCTACACCTTC
CASTEGTGPYYGYTF
>TRBJ2-7|TRBV6-2/TRBV6-3|TRBD2|.
TGTGCCAGCAGTTACAGCGGGGTTCTAACCCCAAAGCAGTACTTC
CASSYSGVLTPKQYF
>TRBJ2-3|TRBV9|TRBD2|.
TGTGCCAGCAGCGACCTGTGGACTAGCGGGGGATACACAGATACGCAGTATTTT
CASSDLWTSGGYTDTQYF
>TRBJ2-1|TRBV5-6|.|many
TGTGCCAGCAGCTTGGTAGCCCTGAGCTCCTACAATGAGCAGTTCTTC
CASSLVALSSYNEQFF
>TRBJ1-1|TRBV6-2/TRBV6-3|.|.
TGTGCCAGCAGTCTCTCCAAGCTAATGAACACTGAAGCTTTCTTT
CASSLSKLMNTEAFF
>TRBJ2-5|TRBV7-9|.|.
TGTGCCAGCAGCTTAGAAGTTGCAGGGGCCCGCGGGACCCAGTACTTC
CASSLEVAGARGTQYF
>TRBJ2-3|TRBV7-8|.|many
TGTGCCAGCAGCTTATGGACGGCAACAGATACGCAGTATTTT
CASSLWTATDTQYF
>TRBJ2-7|TRBV5-1|.|.
TGCGCCAGCAGCTTGGAGGCGGCCGCCTACGAGCAGTACTTC
CASSLEAAAYEQYF
>TRBJ1-1|TRBV7-9|.|.
TGTGCCAGCAGCCCACGATTACATACGAACACTGAAGCTTTCTTT
CASSPRLHTNTEAFF
>TRBJ2-1|TRBV20-1|TRBD2|few
TGCAGTGCCAGCGGGGGATCCTACAATGAGCAGTTCTTC
CSASGGSYNEQFF
>TRBJ2-5|TRBV5-1|TRBD1|few
TGCGCCAGCAGCCCGGGACAGGGGGCCGGGGAGACCCAGTACTTC
CASSPGQGAGETQYF
>TRBJ1-2|TRBV12-3/TRBV12-4|.|.
TGTGCCAGCAGTGTCCGGGGGGGCCCGAACTATGGCTACACCTTC
CASSVRGGPNYGYTF
>TRBJ1-6|TRBV7-2|TRBD1|many
TGTGCCAGCAGCCGGGAGGGACAGAATAATTCACCCCTCCACTTT
CASSREGQNNSPLHF
>TRBJ1-2|TRBV9|TRBD1|many
TGTGCCAGCAGCTTATTACAGGGGGCCGGCTATGGCTACACCTTC
CASSLLQGAGYGYTF
>TRBJ1-6|TRBV4-2|.|.
TGTGCCAGCAGCCAGGGGTTTCAGGAATCACCCCTCCACTTT
CASSQGFQESPLHF
>TRBJ2-2|TRBV30|.|many
TGTGCCTGGACCAACGGGAACACCGGGGAGCTGTTTTTT
CAWTNGNTGELFF
>TRBJ1-1|TRBV7-3|.|.
TGTGCCAGCAGCTTACGGGAGGGACCTCTTAACACTGAAGCTTTCTTT
CASSLREGPLNTEAFF
>TRBJ2-1|TRBV6-2/TRBV6-3|TRBD1|.
TGTGCCAGCAGGTCGTCAGGGGGTCAAGAGCAGTTCTTC
CASRSSGGQEQFF
>TRBJ1-4|TRBV6-5|.|many
TGTGCCAGCAGTTACTCGTTGGGGCTTGAGGAAAAACTGTTTTTT
CASSYSLGLEEKLFF